This T cell receptor (beta chain) comes out of a study of cytomegalovirus exposure and HLA in healthy donors. The CDR3 has 14 residues. Germline V CDR1 and CDR2: ENHRY, SYGVKD. The V end lost 2 bases, the J end lost 2 bases, and 10 bases lay between the germline ends. PCR employed 60 Vbeta and 13 Jbeta primers. Using immunoSEQ multiplex PCR, the repertoire was profiled, and TCRdb retains in-frame clones only, with some absent. This sample has 200,000 to 300,000 clones, with about 85% found just once. The rearrangement links TRBV10-3 to TRBJ2-7; D is possibly TRBD2 (5 bases). Sequencing was done on a sample of PBMCs. This receptor was identified in a girl aged 2 to 10 in good health and CMV-seronegative. This chain's CDR3 is CAISERETAYEQYF. DNA for the CDR3: TGTGCCATCAGTGAGCGGGAAACGGCCTACGAGCAGTACTTC.